This entry lists 17 T cell receptor beta chains sequenced from one sample in a study of blood T cell repertoires in COVID-19. Sequenced by immunoSEQ multiplex PCR; TCRdb stores in-frame clones only, minus some. The sample yields approximately 260,000 clones, roughly 80% seen once. Specimen: peripheral blood. These receptors came from a woman aged 60-75 years with active or convalescent COVID-19.

A single count supports this clone. The V gene is TRBV9, the J gene TRBJ2-5, with D perhaps matching TRBD2 (5 bases). This CDR3 is built from 14 residues. Trimming removed 4 bases at V and 9 bases at J, with 19 bases between. The germline V gene has CDR1 SGDLS and CDR2 YYNGEE. The CDR3 sequence is CASSPVAHLGAQYF. In nucleotides, the CDR3 is TGTGCCAGCAGCCCAGTCGCCCATTTGGGAGCCCAGTACTTC.

The CDR3 bases are TGTGCCAGCAGTTACTCGATGGGGGGCAATGAGCAGTTCTTC. It yields the protein CASSYSMGGNEQFF. V is TRBV6-5 and J is TRBJ2-1; TRBD2 might be the D (6 bases). Germline CDR1 is MNHEY and CDR2 is SVGAGI. V was shortened by 0 bases and J by 6 bases, with 9 bases between the two germline ends. The CDR3 sequence is 14 residues long.

The chain employs TRBV5-8 and TRBJ1-1; TRBD1 is a possible D gene (6 bases). The CDR3 consists of 13 residues. V dropped 0 bases and J dropped 8 bases, with 11 bases sitting between them. CDR1 and CDR2 (germline): SGHTS, YDEGEE. The CDR3 is CASSLGQGPEAFF. CDR3 in DNA: TGTGCCAGCAGCTTGGGGCAGGGGCCCGAAGCTTTCTTT.

A note on this clone: Mismatch with germline at one junction end may stem from a read error. The chain uses TRBV20-1 and TRBJ1-2; D not resolved. This CDR3 is 8 amino acids long. Germline CDR1 reads DFQATT; CDR2 reads SNEGSKA (reference sequence). This chain's CDR3 is CSARGGDF. The CDR3 region has the DNA TGCAGTGCTAGAGGGGGAGACTTC.

The CDR3 reads CASSLQGGGEAFF. CDR3 bases: TGCGCCAGCAGCTTACAGGGGGGAGGTGAAGCTTTCTTT. The genes are TRBV5-1 and TRBJ1-1; TRBD1 matches 8 bases. CDR1 is SGHRS, CDR2 YFSETQ, per germline. Trimming removed 2 bases from V and 7 bases from J; junction bases left unmatched: 4. The CDR3 extends over 13 amino acids.

The V and J genes are TRBV18 and TRBJ2-5; D might be TRBD1 (6 bases). V was clipped by 3 bases and J by 4 bases, with 12 bases between them. In germline, CDR1 is KGHSH, CDR2 LQKENI. This CDR3 region has 14 residues. The chain's CDR3 is CASSPSVRGETQYF. In DNA, the CDR3 is TGTGCCAGCTCACCGTCGGTCAGGGGAGAGACCCAGTACTTC.

The V gene is TRBV6-5, the J gene TRBJ1-2; D is undetermined. The CDR3 consists of 14 residues. Trimming pared 6 bases from V and 8 bases from J, leaving 19 bases between. The germline CDR1 and CDR2 sequences are MNHEY and SVGAGI. Here the CDR3 reads CASSPLGQLGGYTF. The CDR3 DNA reads TGTGCCAGCAGCCCACTGGGCCAGCTGGGCGGCTACACCTTC.

This clone has only one observation. This chain uses TRBV19 with TRBJ2-1, with TRBD2 matching over 10 bases. The CDR3 is 13 residues long. V was clipped by 8 bases and J by 12 bases; unmatched bases: 10. CDR1 and CDR2 (germline): LNHDA, SQIVND (reference sequence). The CDR3 region is CASSPTVAGGQFF. The DNA of the CDR3 is TGTGCCAGTTCCCCGACAGTAGCGGGGGGGCAGTTCTTC.

The V and J genes are TRBV4-1 and TRBJ2-7, with 8 bases matching TRBD2. The CDR3 has 12 amino acids. Germline V gene data show CDR1 as MGHRA and CDR2 as YSYEKL. The J segment lost 7 bases and the V segment lost 1 base, leaving 0 bases of the junction unmatched. The CDR3 spells CASSQAGGEQYF. The DNA of the CDR3 is TGCGCCAGCAGCCAAGCGGGGGGGGAGCAGTACTTC.

This clone has more than one count but fewer than ten. This sequence joins TRBV27 and TRBJ2-4; D unresolved. V lost 4 bases and J 2 bases, leaving 9 bases between the germline ends. There are 14 residues in the CDR3. Looked up from germline, CDR1 is MNHEY and CDR2 is SMNVEV (reference sequence). CDR3 sequence (DNA): TGTGCCAGCAGTTGGTCACAGACCAAAAACATTCAGTACTTC. Its protein is CASSWSQTKNIQYF.

The chain carries TRBV7-9 and TRBJ1-4; D is possibly TRBD1 (6 bases). CDR3 length: 16 residues. V shed 5 bases and J shed 3 bases, with 16 bases lying between them. Germline CDR1 and CDR2: SEHNR and FQNEAQ (reference sequence). CDR3 protein: CASSPPGGSANEKLFF. The CDR3 DNA reads TGTGCCAGCAGCCCACCGGGGGGCTCAGCTAATGAAAAACTGTTTTTT.

As concerns this clone: The DNA is left out, because the CDR3 cannot be placed on it with certainty; the CDR3 is given as TCRdb lists it. The chain carries TRBV3-1 (or the pseudogene TRBV3-2) and TRBJ2-2; TRBD1 was called by the table and not checked on the DNA. From germline, CDR1 is LGHDT and CDR2 YNNKEL (reference sequence). The CDR3 is 15 residues long, counting both termini. Here the CDR3 reads CASSLRARGAGELFF.

The genes are TRBV6-1 and TRBJ2-3, with 7 bases matching TRBD2. CDR3 length: 17 amino acids. Germline loops: CDR1 MNHNS, CDR2 SASEGT. The V and J ends lost 2 bases and 5 bases, in that order; junction bases with no gene match: 13. CDR3 loop: CASSEQPPAGLRDTQYF. CDR3 DNA sequence: TGTGCCAGCAGTGAACAGCCACCAGCGGGGTTACGAGATACGCAGTATTTT.

This clone was detected only a few times. The V gene is TRBV7-5, the J gene TRBJ2-5; no check of the table's D call, TRBD2, against the DNA was made. TRBV7-5 is a listed pseudogene. The length of the CDR3 is 15 residues. The CDR3 reads CARRPPGGNQETQYF. Here the CDR3 DNA reads TGTGCCAGAAGGCCACCTGGGGGGAACCAAGAGACCCAGTACTTC.

This sequence joins TRBV20-1 and TRBJ1-2, with D unresolved. Trimming cost V 3 bases and J 10 bases, with 12 bases left between them. The CDR3 has 11 amino acids. Germline V gene sequence: CDR1 DFQATT, CDR2 SNEGSKA (reference sequence). CDR3: CSASVEGDYTF. CDR3 nucleotide sequence: TGCAGTGCTAGCGTTGAGGGCGACTACACCTTC.

About this clone: Distinct nucleotide sequences in the sample also encode this CDR3. V usage is TRBV7-9 and J usage is TRBJ1-2; unclear D gene. This CDR3 contains 13 residues. CDR1 is SEHNR, CDR2 FQNEAQ, per germline (reference sequence). V shed 1 base and J shed 8 bases, with 11 bases lying between them. CDR3 bases: TGTGCCAGCAGCTTAGGTGCAGGAGGGGGCTACACCTTC. It specifies CASSLGAGGGYTF.

The CDR3 is CARGPQGIDSPLHF. DNA for the CDR3: TGTGCCAGAGGCCCCCAGGGGATTGATTCACCCCTCCACTTT. The chain combines TRBV2 with TRBJ1-6, with D perhaps TRBD1 (6 bases). V lost 9 bases, J lost 8 bases, and 17 bases lay in between. Looked up from germline, CDR1 is SNHLY and CDR2 is FYNNEI. The CDR3 contains 14 residues.